Below are 12 T cell receptor beta chains sequenced from a single sample in a study of long-term antiretroviral therapy in people with HIV. Runs used v3.0 of the immunoSEQ assay and were done at survey level. Assay: immunoSEQ multiplex PCR; the TCRdb copy retains only in-frame clones and omits some. Of over 15,000 clones in the sample, around three quarters are singletons; the top ten hold about 14%. Specimen: unsorted PBMCs, collected 1.5 years before starting antiretroviral therapy. Receptors were obtained from a woman between 45 and 60 years old with HIV.

This chain joins TRBV27 and TRBJ1-1, with 7 nucleotides matching TRBD1. CDR1 and CDR2 from the germline V gene are MNHEY and SMNVEV (reference sequence). Trimming took 5 bases from V and 4 from J; bases not matched to a gene: 7. The CDR3 spans 14 residues. The CDR3 DNA is TGTGCCAGCAGTAACAACAGGGGAAGCACTGAAGCTTTCTTT. Protein product: CASSNNRGSTEAFF.

The gene calls are TRBV5-5 and TRBJ2-7; 11 positions match TRBD2. The CDR3 runs to 14 residues. CDR1 is SGHKS and CDR2 is YYEKEE in the germline V gene (reference sequence). V shed 4 bases and J 6 bases; nucleotides not matched to a gene: 6. In nucleotides, the CDR3 is TGTGCCAGCAGCCTGAAGACTAGCGGGGTCGAGCAGTACTTC. As protein: CASSLKTSGVEQYF.

The genes are TRBV5-6 and TRBJ2-3; D unclear. The CDR3 sequence is 15 residues long. Germline V gene lookup returns CDR1 SGHDT and CDR2 YYEEEE. V was cut by 0 bases and J by 2 bases, with 10 bases left in between. Written as DNA, the CDR3 is TGTGCCAGCAGCTTGGAGTCGGCTTACACAGATACGCAGTATTTT. This sequence encodes CASSLESAYTDTQYF.

This clone has more than one count but fewer than ten. V gene TRBV5-5 combines with J gene TRBJ1-2; 7 bases map to TRBD1. This CDR3 has 13 amino acids. Germline V gene data show CDR1 as SGHKS and CDR2 as YYEKEE (reference sequence). J lost 10 bases, V lost 1 base, and 7 bases had no gene match. The CDR3 nucleotides read TGTGCCAGCAGCTTGAGTACAGGGGTTGACTACACCTTC. Amino acid sequence: CASSLSTGVDYTF.

The sample holds a few counts of this clone. The chain employs TRBV2 and TRBJ1-6, with D possibly TRBD1 on 5 matching bases. CDR3 length equals 15 residues. Germline CDR1 is SNHLY and CDR2 is FYNNEI. V lost 7 bases and J 3 bases, leaving 13 bases between the germline ends. The CDR3 loop reads CASTNRDGYNSPLHF. The CDR3 DNA reads TGTGCCAGCACTAACCGGGACGGCTATAATTCACCCCTCCACTTT.

The chain recombines TRBV28 with TRBJ2-5, with TRBD2 matching over 11 bases. The V segment lost 5 bases and the J segment 2 bases; nucleotides outside the gene matches: 4. Germline assignment: CDR1 MDHEN and CDR2 SYDVKM. CDR3 size: 15 residues. CDR3 in amino acids: CASSLLAGGQETQYF. The CDR3 DNA follows: TGTGCCAGCAGTCTCCTAGCGGGGGGTCAAGAGACCCAGTACTTC.

The chain uses TRBV30 and TRBJ2-3; tentatively, D is TRBD1 (6 bases). Germline lookup yields CDR1 GTSNPN and CDR2 SVGIG (reference sequence). The CDR3 length is 14 residues. V shed 3 bases and J shed 6 bases, with 16 bases lying between them. CDR3 in amino acids: CAWSRGGEGDTQYF. The CDR3 DNA reads TGTGCCTGGAGCAGAGGGGGAGAAGGGGATACGCAGTATTTT.

V and J are TRBV13 and TRBJ2-3; 8 nucleotides match TRBD2. With V trimmed by 0 bases and J by 5 bases, 7 bases remained unmatched. The CDR3 extends over 16 amino acids. Germline lookup yields CDR1 PRHDT and CDR2 FYEKMQ (reference sequence). CDR3 nucleotide sequence: TGTGCCAGCAGCTTAGGCCCCAGCGGGGGACAAGATACGCAGTATTTT. Its protein is CASSLGPSGGQDTQYF.

This sequence joins TRBV5-1 and TRBJ1-1; 10 bases fit TRBD1. V dropped 5 bases and J dropped 0; count of bases not matched to a gene: 13. This CDR3 spans 18 amino acids. Germline CDR1 SGHRS, CDR2 YFSETQ. The CDR3 bases are TGCGCCAGCAGTCTTTCGAGGACAGGGGGGAGAGTGAACACTGAAGCTTTCTTT. Translated, it gives CASSLSRTGGRVNTEAFF.

J is TRBJ2-3 and V is TRBV11-2, with D possibly called TRBD1 or TRBD2 (6 bases each). The ends were cut back, 4 bases at V and 5 bases at J, with 19 bases in the middle. The CDR3 runs to 16 residues. The germline V gene has CDR1 SGHAT and CDR2 FQNNGV. Written as DNA, the CDR3 is TGTGCCAGCAGCTCGAGGGCCGGCAGGGGACTAGATACGCAGTATTTT. It codes for CASSSRAGRGLDTQYF.

The chain links TRBV27 to TRBJ2-5, with D perhaps matching TRBD1 or TRBD2 (6 bases each). The germline CDR1 and CDR2 sequences are MNHEY and SMNVEV (reference sequence). The length of the CDR3 is 13 residues. The V gene lost 3 bases and the J gene lost 5 bases, with 10 bases spanning the gap. The CDR3 nucleotides read TGTGCCAGCAGTTTTTTAGGGGGGGAGACCCAGTACTTC. Protein: CASSFLGGETQYF.

The CDR3 region is CASSNSRRNSPLHF. The CDR3 region has the DNA TGTGCCAGCAGCAATTCGAGGAGGAATTCACCCCTCCACTTT. V gene TRBV6-4 combines with J gene TRBJ1-6; D is unclear. This CDR3 has 14 amino acids. Germline CDR1 is MRHNA and CDR2 is SNTAGT. The V gene lost 6 bases and the J gene lost 7 bases, with 13 bases spanning the gap.